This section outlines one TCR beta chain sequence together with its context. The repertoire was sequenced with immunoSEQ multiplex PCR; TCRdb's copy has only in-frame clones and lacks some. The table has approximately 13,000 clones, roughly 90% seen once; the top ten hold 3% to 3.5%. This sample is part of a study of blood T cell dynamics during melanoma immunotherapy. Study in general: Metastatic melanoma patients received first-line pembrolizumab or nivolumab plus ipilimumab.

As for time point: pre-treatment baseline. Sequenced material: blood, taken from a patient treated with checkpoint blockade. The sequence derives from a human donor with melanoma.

The CDR3 here is CASSSGQGGEKLFF. As DNA, the CDR3 is TGCGCCAGCAGCTCGGGACAGGGCGGTGAAAAACTGTTTTTT. The chain employs TRBV5-1 and TRBJ1-4, with TRBD1 matching 9 bases. This CDR3 contains 14 residues. Germline lookup yields CDR1 SGHRS and CDR2 YFSETQ. Germline trimming cut 3 bases from V and 7 bases from J; bases unmatched to any gene: 4.